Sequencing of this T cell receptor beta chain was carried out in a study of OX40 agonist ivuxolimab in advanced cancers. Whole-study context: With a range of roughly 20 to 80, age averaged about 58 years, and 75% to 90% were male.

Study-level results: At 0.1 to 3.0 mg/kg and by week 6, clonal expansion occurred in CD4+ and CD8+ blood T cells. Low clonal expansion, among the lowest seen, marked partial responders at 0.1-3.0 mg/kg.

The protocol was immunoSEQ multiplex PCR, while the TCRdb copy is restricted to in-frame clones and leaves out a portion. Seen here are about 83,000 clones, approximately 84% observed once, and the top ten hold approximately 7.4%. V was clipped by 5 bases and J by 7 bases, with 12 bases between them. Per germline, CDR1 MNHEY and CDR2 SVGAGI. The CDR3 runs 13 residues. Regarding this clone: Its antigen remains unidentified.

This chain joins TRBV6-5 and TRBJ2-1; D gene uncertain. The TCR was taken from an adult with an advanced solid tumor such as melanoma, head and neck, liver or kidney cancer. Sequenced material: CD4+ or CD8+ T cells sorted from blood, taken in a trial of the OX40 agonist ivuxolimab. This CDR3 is CASSRMNRNEQFF. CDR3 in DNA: TGTGCCAGCAGTCGAATGAATCGAAATGAGCAGTTCTTC.